The 24 T cell receptor beta chains in this list originate from one sample, sequenced in a study of blood T cell repertoires in COVID-19. Generated by immunoSEQ multiplex PCR, the TCRdb table keeps only in-frame clones and is missing some. The sample lists 110,000 or so clones; approximately 91% were seen once. The sequenced sample was peripheral blood. Receptors were obtained from a woman aged 65 to 85 who had recovered from COVID-19.

The V call is TRBV7-3, the J call TRBJ1-2; D perhaps matches TRBD1 (5 bases). Trimming took off 3 bases at V and 8 bases at J, with 16 bases between the two ends. Germline values: CDR1 SGHTA, CDR2 FQGTGA. There are 14 residues in the CDR3. The CDR3 sequence: CASSLGTEGSGYTF. The CDR3 nucleotides read TGTGCCAGCAGCTTGGGGACGGAGGGTTCAGGCTACACCTTC.

The V and J genes are TRBV7-2 and TRBJ1-4, with 9 bases identical to TRBD1. Germline loops: CDR1 SGHTA, CDR2 FQGNSA. J was trimmed by 4 bases and V by 5 bases; bases with no gene match: 5. The CDR3 is made up of 15 amino acids. Here the CDR3 DNA reads TGTGCCAGCAGCCTCGGACAGGGGATTAATGAAAAACTGTTTTTT. Translation: CASSLGQGINEKLFF.

The chain combines TRBV19 with TRBJ2-1; D might be TRBD1 (5 bases). CDR1 is LNHDA and CDR2 is SQIVND in the germline V gene (reference sequence). This CDR3 is 13 amino acids long. The ends were cut back, 3 bases at V and 5 bases at J, with 8 bases in the middle. CDR3 sequence reads: CASSIGQDNEQFF. As DNA, the CDR3 is TGTGCCAGTAGTATCGGACAAGACAATGAGCAGTTCTTC.

The chain is built from TRBV18 and TRBJ2-3, with D perhaps matching TRBD2 (5 bases). Germline V gives CDR1 KGHSH, CDR2 LQKENI. The CDR3 loop spans 13 amino acids. Trimming left V 3 bases short and J 4 bases short, with 8 bases between. Here the CDR3 DNA reads TGTGCCAGCTCACCCGGGGTTCCAGATACGCAGTATTTT. Translation: CASSPGVPDTQYF.

The V call is TRBV4-2, the J call TRBJ2-5; the match to TRBD1 covers 11 bases. The germline CDR1 and CDR2 sequences are LGHNA and YNFKEQ. The CDR3 length is 17 residues. Trimming at V came to 0 bases and at J to 1 base, leaving 4 bases not matched to a gene. The CDR3 sequence is CASSQEWGTGGQETQYF. CDR3 nucleotides: TGTGCCAGCAGCCAAGAATGGGGGACAGGGGGCCAAGAGACCCAGTACTTC.

The rearrangement links TRBV27 to TRBJ2-5, with TRBD1 matching 7 bases. Germline assignment: CDR1 MNHEY and CDR2 SMNVEV (reference sequence). The CDR3 consists of 18 residues. V lost 4 bases to trimming and J lost 3 bases; unmatched junction nucleotides: 17. This CDR3 reads CASSSTGFGWDQKETQYF. The CDR3 nucleotides are TGTGCCAGCAGTTCGACAGGGTTCGGTTGGGACCAAAAAGAGACCCAGTACTTC.

This sequence joins TRBV7-8 and TRBJ1-6; D not resolved. V lost 2 bases and J 6 bases, leaving 8 bases between the germline ends. The CDR3 consists of 14 residues. Germline V gene sequence: CDR1 SGHVS, CDR2 FQNEAQ. CDR3 sequence: CASSLTVSNSPLHF. CDR3 DNA sequence: TGTGCCAGCAGCTTAACAGTTTCTAATTCACCCCTCCACTTT.

The V gene is TRBV7-2, the J gene TRBJ2-2; D remains unclear. With 5 bases removed from V and 1 base from J, the gap between germline ends came to 11 bases. This CDR3 is built from 15 residues. From germline, CDR1 is SGHTA and CDR2 FQGNSA. Here the CDR3 reads CASSSPVGNTGELFF. The CDR3 DNA reads TGTGCCAGCAGCAGCCCTGTCGGGAACACCGGGGAGCTGTTTTTT.

The count of this clone is one. The chain links TRBV2 to TRBJ2-5; 7 nucleotides agree with TRBD2. The CDR3 runs to 14 residues. V lost 2 bases and J lost 7; bases outside the gene matches: 7. The germline V gene has CDR1 SNHLY and CDR2 FYNNEI. The CDR3 loop is CASSERDYDLTQYF. The DNA for the CDR3 is TGTGCCAGCAGTGAAAGGGACTACGACTTGACCCAGTACTTC.

The V and J genes are TRBV12-3 or TRBV12-4 and TRBJ2-5; possible D gene TRBD2, 5 bases. V shed 6 bases and J shed 3 bases, with 8 bases lying between them. The CDR3 is 12 amino acids. The CDR3 loop is CASSASKETQYF. The CDR3 DNA follows: TGTGCCAGCAGCGCTAGCAAAGAGACCCAGTACTTC.

This chain connects TRBV6-5 to TRBJ2-7; TRBD2 aligns across 7 bases. V shed 8 bases and J 0 bases; nucleotides not matched to a gene: 7. Germline V gene data show CDR1 as MNHEY and CDR2 as SVGAGI. The CDR3 sequence is 14 residues long. The CDR3 loop is CASHRGVHSYEQYF. CDR3 coding DNA: TGTGCCAGCCACCGGGGGGTCCACTCCTACGAGCAGTACTTC.

This chain joins TRBV19 and TRBJ1-2; 8 bases are a match to TRBD1. Per the germline V gene, CDR1 is LNHDA and CDR2 is SQIVND (reference sequence). This CDR3 is built from 14 residues. Trimming cost V 5 bases and J 7 bases; bases outside gene matches: 9. This chain's CDR3 is CASSRSDRVSGYTF. The CDR3 region has the DNA TGTGCCAGTAGTCGGTCGGACAGGGTCTCTGGCTACACCTTC. Combining the CDR3 with reference TRBV19 and TRBJ1-2 gives the whole variable domain DGGITQSPKYLFRKEGQNVTLSCEQNLNHDAMYWYRQDPGQGLRLIYYSQIVNDFQKGDIAEGYSVSREKKESFPLTVTSAQKNPTAFYLCASSRSDRVSGYTFGSGTRLTVV.

J is TRBJ2-7 and V is TRBV29-1; the D is unclear. This CDR3 spans 14 amino acids. Trimming left V 7 bases short and J 0 bases short, with 16 bases between. CDR1 is SQVTM, CDR2 ANQGSEA, per germline. The chain's CDR3 is CSAAAGKPSYEQYF. The CDR3 coding sequence is TGCAGCGCCGCCGCAGGTAAACCCTCCTACGAGCAGTACTTC.

V is TRBV11-2 and J is TRBJ2-7, with 9 bases matching TRBD1. V shed 3 bases and J 5 bases; nucleotides not matched to a gene: 11. The CDR3 is made up of 16 amino acids. The germline gives CDR1 SGHAT, CDR2 FQNNGV. CDR3 bases: TGTGCCAGCAGCTTTGGCCCCGGGACAGGGAAAAACGAGCAGTACTTC. It is translated as CASSFGPGTGKNEQYF.

The chain links TRBV18 to TRBJ1-1; tentatively, D is TRBD1 (5 bases). The V gene's germline CDR1 is KGHSH and CDR2 LQKENI. V shed 0 bases and J shed 0 bases, with 11 bases lying between them. CDR3 size: 16 residues. For the CDR3, the DNA is TGTGCCAGCTCACCACCTGGGGCCAGCATGAACACTGAAGCTTTCTTT. Translated: CASSPPGASMNTEAFF. Looking up the rest from reference TRBV18 and TRBJ1-1 gives the full variable domain: NAGVMQNPRHLVRRRGQEARLRCSPMKGHSHVYWYRQLPEEGLKFMVYLQKENIIDESGMPKERFSAEFPKEGPSILRIQQVVRGDSAAYFCASSPPGASMNTEAFFGQGTRLTVV.

The rearrangement uses TRBV11-3 and TRBJ2-1, with 8 nucleotides matching TRBD2. CDR3 size: 16 residues. Germline V gives CDR1 SGHNT, CDR2 YENEEA. V lost 5 bases and J lost 3; bases outside the gene matches: 9. The CDR3 coding sequence is TGTGCCAGCAGCCCACAGGGCCTAGCGGGCTACAATGAGCAGTTCTTC. Its protein is CASSPQGLAGYNEQFF.

Remarks on this clone: The junction departs from germline at one end; a sequencing error may be responsible. The V call is TRBV12-3 or TRBV12-4, the J call TRBJ1-1; D possibly corresponds to TRBD1 (5 bases). CDR3 size: 12 residues. The CDR3 bases are TGTGCCAGCAGCTACGACAGCCCGTTGCCCGACTTT. This translates into CASSYDSPLPDF.

The chain uses TRBV6-2 or TRBV6-3 and TRBJ1-2; TRBD1 matches at 9 bases. The germline CDR1 and CDR2 sequences are MNHEY and SVGEGT. V shed 1 base, J shed 6 bases, and the junction held 6 bases outside the gene matches. The CDR3 is 15 residues long. CDR3 sequence (DNA): TGTGCCAGCAGTTACTGGACAGGGGCGGATGATGGCTACACCTTC. It codes for CASSYWTGADDGYTF.

The J gene is TRBJ2-5, the V gene TRBV23-1; no clear D gene. TRBV23-1 is sorted into the ORF group, with uncertain function. The CDR3 sequence is 14 residues long. V was cut by 7 bases and J by 1 base, with 13 bases left in between. The CDR3 reads CASTSPAIQETQYF. The CDR3 DNA sequence: TGCGCCAGCACCTCCCCCGCTATCCAAGAGACCCAGTACTTC.

The rearrangement uses TRBV15 and TRBJ2-5; TRBD2 aligns across 10 bases. Germline lookup yields CDR1 LNHNV and CDR2 YYDKDF (reference sequence). With 0 bases clipped from V and 3 bases from J, the junction kept 4 bases outside the gene matches. The length of the CDR3 is 16 residues. The CDR3 loop reads CATSRDPTSGKETQYF. Written as DNA, the CDR3 is TGTGCCACCAGCAGAGATCCCACTAGCGGGAAAGAGACCCAGTACTTC.

The gene calls are TRBV19 and TRBJ2-7, with TRBD1 matching 8 bases. Trimming took 5 bases from V and 5 from J; bases not matched to a gene: 8. Germline assignment: CDR1 LNHDA and CDR2 SQIVND (reference sequence). This CDR3 is 14 amino acids long. The CDR3 is CASSPTSGGNEQYF. CDR3 bases: TGTGCCAGTAGTCCCACGTCAGGGGGCAACGAGCAGTACTTC.

This chain uses TRBV5-1 with TRBJ1-1; D gene unclear. Germline lookup yields CDR1 SGHRS and CDR2 YFSETQ. The V and J ends lost 1 base and 4 bases respectively, with 11 bases between them. The CDR3 sequence is 14 residues long. CDR3 sequence (DNA): TGCGCCAGCAGCTTGAAAGGCGGGAGCACTGAAGCTTTCTTT. Protein: CASSLKGGSTEAFF.

The sample holds a few counts of this clone. This chain connects TRBV19 to TRBJ1-3; 8 positions agree with TRBD1. The germline V gene encodes CDR1 LNHDA and CDR2 SQIVND (reference sequence). This CDR3 has 13 residues. The junction had 5 bases not matched to a gene; V was cut back by 5 bases and J by 8 bases. The chain's CDR3 is CASSSSDRDTIYF. DNA for the CDR3: TGTGCCAGTAGTTCCTCGGACAGGGACACCATATATTTT.

The chain links TRBV28 to TRBJ2-1; the match to TRBD1 covers 7 bases. CDR1 and CDR2 from the germline V gene are MDHEN and SYDVKM. With 2 bases clipped from V and 6 bases from J, the junction kept 4 bases outside the gene matches. CDR3 length equals 14 residues. The CDR3 bases are TGTGCCAGCAGTTTAGAGGGGGCGCGCAATGAGCAGTTCTTC. Protein: CASSLEGARNEQFF.